The rows below give T cell receptor beta chains drawn from one sample of a study of OX40 agonist ivuxolimab in advanced cancers. This table comes from immunoSEQ multiplex PCR, and its TCRdb copy is limited to in-frame clones, with some not included. Of over 95,000 clones in the sample, around 90% are singletons; the top ten hold around 0.85%. Specimen: CD4+ or CD8+ T cells sorted from blood, collected in a trial of the OX40 agonist ivuxolimab. These receptors all stem from an adult with an advanced solid tumor such as melanoma, head and neck, liver or kidney cancer. CDR3s include the opening cysteine and the closing phenylalanine or tryptophan. Each record gives: clone size, J gene, V gene, D gene, CDR3 DNA, CDR3 protein. The D gene is left open where the match is weak. Only part of the rows carry a size: once, few, many, or a class if the clone is expanded.

-	TRBJ2-6	TRBV28	TRBD2	TGTGCCAGCCGGGGAGGGAGCTCTGGGGCCAACGTCCTGACTTTC	CASRGGSSGANVLTF
-	TRBJ1-3	TRBV6-5	-	TGTGCCAGCAGTTACGGCAGCTCTGGAAACACCATATATTTT	CASSYGSSGNTIYF
-	TRBJ2-7	TRBV11-2	-	TGTGCCAGCAGCTTAGGTCTGGGGGGGGCTGTAGGAGCCTACGAGCAGTACTTC	CASSLGLGGAVGAYEQYF
-	TRBJ1-3	TRBV6-6	TRBD1	TGTGCCAGCAGTCACGTTACGGGACAGGGCGGAAACACCATATATTTT	CASSHVTGQGGNTIYF
-	TRBJ2-7	TRBV28	-	TGTGCCAGCAGTCATCAGACCGGGACATTCCGCTACGAGCAGTACTTC	CASSHQTGTFRYEQYF
-	TRBJ2-5	TRBV18	TRBD1	TGTGCCAGCTCACCAGCTGGGACAGGGAGAGAGACCCAGTACTTC	CASSPAGTGRETQYF
-	TRBJ1-5	TRBV4-3	-	TGCGCCAGCAGCCAAGGGCAGGGCGGGCAGCCCCAGCATTTT	CASSQGQGGQPQHF
-	TRBJ2-7	TRBV19	-	TGTGCCAGTAGTTACTTGACAGGCGCGTACGAGCAGTACTTC	CASSYLTGAYEQYF
-	TRBJ1-5	TRBV9	-	TGTGCCAGCAGCCCGGACGGGGGGAACAATCAGCCCCAGCATTTT	CASSPDGGNNQPQHF
-	TRBJ1-2	TRBV5-1	-	TGCGCCAGCAGCTTGGTTTCAGGTTCTAACTATGGCTACACCTTC	CASSLVSGSNYGYTF
-	TRBJ2-5	TRBV19	-	TGTGCCAGTAGTAGGAATCCCCAAGAGACCCAGTACTTC	CASSRNPQETQYF
-	TRBJ2-7	TRBV9	TRBD1	TGTGCCAGCAGCGTCGGACAGGGGGCAGGCAACGAGCAGTACTTC	CASSVGQGAGNEQYF
-	TRBJ1-5	TRBV23-1	TRBD1	TGCGCCAGCAGTCAGCAAACACAGGGGAATCAGCCCCAGCATTTT	CASSQQTQGNQPQHF
-	TRBJ2-7	TRBV6-6	-	TGTGCCAGCAGTTACGGACAGTACTACGAGCAGTACTTC	CASSYGQYYEQYF
-	TRBJ2-1	TRBV7-9	TRBD1	TGTGCCAGCAGCACTCCGGGACAGGGGAGAGGTGAGCAGTTCTTC	CASSTPGQGRGEQFF
once	TRBJ2-1	TRBV6-6	TRBD1	TGTGGGGCTAGGACAGGGCCCTACAATGAGCAGTTCTTC	CGARTGPYNEQFF
-	TRBJ1-2	TRBV30	-	TGTGCCTGGGGCAGGGAGGGGAATTGGGGCGGCTACACCTTC	CAWGREGNWGGYTF
-	TRBJ2-6	TRBV2	-	TGTGCCAGCAGTGAAGGGGGGACGGCTGGGGCCAACGTCCTGACTTTC	CASSEGGTAGANVLTF
-	TRBJ1-3	TRBV18	TRBD1	TGTGCCAGCTCACCTGACAGGGGCCCTGGAAACACCATATATTTT	CASSPDRGPGNTIYF